This T cell receptor beta chain was obtained from a study of CD8+CD57+ T cells in acquired aplastic anemia. Per germline, CDR1 LNHNV and CDR2 YYDKDF (reference sequence). The length of the CDR3 is 15 residues. V lost 3 bases, J lost 0 bases, and 9 bases lay in between. Genomic DNA was employed as the template in profiling TCR beta VDJ and CDR3. TCRdb re-analysed the reads in MiXCR, keeping a single row per CDR3 protein. The sample has under 200,000 distinct CDR3 sequences, roughly 63% seen once. This receptor was taken from a human donor in good health. Sequencing was done on a sample of sorted CD4+, CD8+, or CD8+CD57+ T cells (not recorded which) from PBMCs. This rearrangement joins TRBV15 to TRBJ1-5; D is perhaps TRBD1 (5 bases). In DNA form, the CDR3 reads TGTGCCACCAGCAGCCTCAGGGATAGCAATCAGCCCCAGCATTTT. Protein product: CATSSLRDSNQPQHF.